The 26 T cell receptor beta chains reported below all come from one sample, sequenced in a study of T-cell reconstitution after alpha-beta-depleted transplantation in children. Preparation of the TCRbeta library was carried out with unique molecular identifiers. TCRdb independently ran MiXCR on the PCR reads; one entry per CDR3 protein. The repertoire holds roughly 190,000 distinct CDR3 sequences, with about 14% as singletons. Here the sequenced sample was PBMCs from the stem cell graft donor, taken from the stem cell graft. These TCRs come from a human donor who donated a stem cell graft to a child with acute lymphoblastic leukemia.

The sample holds many counts of this clonotype. The V and J genes are TRBV20-1 and TRBJ2-1; 7 nucleotides line up with TRBD2. The CDR3 runs to 14 residues. CDR1 is DFQATT and CDR2 is SNEGSKA in the germline V gene (reference sequence). Trimming at V came to 3 bases and at J to 4 bases, leaving 6 bases not matched to a gene. DNA for the CDR3: TGCAGTGCTAGGGCGGGGGTCCCGTACAATGAGCAGTTCTTC. Translated, it gives CSARAGVPYNEQFF.

This chain connects TRBV27 to TRBJ2-7; D is ambiguous. Germline V lookup: CDR1 MNHEY, CDR2 SMNVEV (reference sequence). With 5 bases removed from V and 4 bases from J, the gap between germline ends came to 12 bases. There are 13 residues in the CDR3. The CDR3 sequence: CASSRSLGYEQYF. CDR3 DNA sequence: TGTGCCAGCAGTCGCAGTTTAGGGTACGAGCAGTACTTC.

Turning to this clonotype: A much larger clone lies one base from this, so it may be a read error. The chain couples TRBV12-3 or TRBV12-4 to TRBJ1-3; possible D gene TRBD1, 5 bases. Deletions cut 6 bases from V and 9 bases from J, with 18 bases between. CDR3 length equals 14 residues. CDR3 bases: TGTGCCAGCAGACCTTGGAGACTTGGGGGCACCATATATTTT. Encoded protein: CASRPWRLGGTIYF.

This clonotype appeared many times. J is TRBJ2-2 and V is TRBV5-4; TRBD2 matches 9 bases. CDR3 length: 16 residues. CDR1 is SGHNT and CDR2 is YYREEE in the germline V gene (reference sequence). V dropped 9 bases and J dropped 7; count of bases not matched to a gene: 16. Here the CDR3 reads CATSRSAGGPVGELFF. CDR3 nucleotides: TGTGCCACCTCACGGTCGGCGGGAGGGCCTGTCGGGGAGCTGTTTTTT.

Many counts were recorded for this clonotype. The V and J genes are TRBV20-1 and TRBJ1-3; no clear D gene. The CDR3 length is 16 residues. Germline lookup yields CDR1 DFQATT and CDR2 SNEGSKA (reference sequence). V gave up 2 bases and J gave up 4 bases, with 18 bases separating them. DNA of the CDR3: TGCAGTGCTAGACCCAATGAGGCAGAGAGGGGAAACACCATATATTTT. Protein sequence: CSARPNEAERGNTIYF.

The chain recombines TRBV12-3 or TRBV12-4 with TRBJ2-3; D is possibly TRBD2 (5 bases). Deletions cut 7 bases from V and 2 bases from J, with 10 bases between. The CDR3 spans 13 residues. The CDR3 sequence is CASKSGVTDTQYF. In DNA, the CDR3 is TGTGCCAGCAAGTCCGGGGTCACAGATACGCAGTATTTT.

This clonotype came up many times. The J gene is TRBJ2-7, the V gene TRBV29-1, with TRBD1 matching over 7 bases. The CDR3 is 14 residues long. In germline, CDR1 is SQVTM, CDR2 ANQGSEA. J lost 0 bases, V lost 2 bases, and 4 bases had no gene match. In DNA, the CDR3 is TGCAGCGTTGAATTGGGGACAGACTCCTACGAGCAGTACTTC. Translated, it gives CSVELGTDSYEQYF.

In this sample, this clonotype turned up many times. The junction and the germline gene differ at one end; a read error may be behind it. The chain links TRBV29-1 to TRBJ2-1, with D perhaps TRBD1 or TRBD2 (5 bases each). The V gene's germline CDR1 is SQVTM and CDR2 ANQGSEA. CDR3 length: 11 residues. The CDR3 loop is CSAVLRDRCLF. CDR3 bases: TGCAGCGCGGTCCTGAGGGACCGATGCCTCTTC.

V is TRBV5-4 and J is TRBJ2-3; TRBD2 is a possible D gene (6 bases). There are 16 residues in the CDR3. Germline CDR1 is SGHNT and CDR2 is YYREEE (reference sequence). With 1 base removed from V and 4 bases from J, the gap between germline ends came to 16 bases. The CDR3 region is CASSLSPGEDADTQYF. The CDR3 DNA reads as TGTGCCAGCAGCTTGTCTCCGGGAGAGGATGCAGATACGCAGTATTTT.

This clonotype was counted at least ten times. This chain connects TRBV4-1 to TRBJ1-2; the D gene is possibly TRBD1 (6 bases). V shed 1 base and J shed 4 bases, with 13 bases lying between them. Germline loops: CDR1 MGHRA, CDR2 YSYEKL. The CDR3 sequence is 15 residues long. The CDR3 DNA follows: TGCGCCAGCAGCCAAGTTGCCAGGGGTATCTATGGCTACACCTTC. This translates into CASSQVARGIYGYTF.

The V and J genes are TRBV6-1 and TRBJ2-5, with no clear D. Trimming stripped 0 bases from V and 3 bases from J, with 14 bases between. The CDR3 is 16 residues long. Germline CDR1 is MNHNS and CDR2 is SASEGT. Here the CDR3 reads CASSEALLAAKETQYF. CDR3 nucleotides: TGTGCCAGCAGTGAAGCGCTTCTGGCAGCGAAAGAGACCCAGTACTTC.

At least ten counts were recorded for this clonotype. This chain uses TRBV5-1 with TRBJ2-3, with no clear D. The CDR3 is 13 amino acids. V gave up 3 bases and J gave up 0 bases, with 5 bases separating them. CDR1 SGHRS and CDR2 YFSETQ come from the germline V gene. CDR3 in amino acids: CASSSASTDTQYF. As DNA, the CDR3 is TGCGCCAGCAGCTCAGCTAGCACAGATACGCAGTATTTT.

This clonotype has a handful of counts. The chain couples TRBV11-2 to TRBJ2-1; the D gene could be TRBD1 or TRBD2 (5 bases each). With 1 base removed from V and 5 bases from J, the gap between germline ends came to 12 bases. This CDR3 region has 15 residues. Germline CDR1 SGHAT, CDR2 FQNNGV. Here the CDR3 reads CASSLASGPNNEQFF. The DNA for the CDR3 is TGTGCCAGCAGCTTAGCATCGGGGCCCAACAATGAGCAGTTCTTC.

V is TRBV19 and J is TRBJ2-1, with 8 bases lining up with TRBD1. V shed 5 bases, J shed 8 bases, and the junction held 11 bases outside the gene matches. Germline V gene sequence: CDR1 LNHDA, CDR2 SQIVND (reference sequence). The CDR3 extends over 15 amino acids. The CDR3 DNA reads as TGTGCCAGTAGTTTAGGCAGGGGGCAAGAATATGAGCAGTTCTTC. Its translation is CASSLGRGQEYEQFF.

This clonotype was recorded at least ten times. At one of its ends the junction is not consistent with the germline gene, which may arise from a read error. V usage is TRBV5-1 and J usage is TRBJ2-1; D is perhaps TRBD2 (6 bases). Germline V gene sequence: CDR1 SGHRS, CDR2 YFSETQ. This CDR3 has 11 residues. The CDR3 DNA is TGCGCCAGCAGCTTGGAAGGAGGGTACCTCTTC. It translates to CASSLEGGYLF.

This chain uses TRBV19 with TRBJ2-3, with 13 bases identical to TRBD2. This CDR3 is built from 17 residues. CDR1 is LNHDA, CDR2 SQIVND, per germline (reference sequence). V shed 6 bases, J shed 4 bases, and the junction held 10 bases outside the gene matches. CDR3 sequence (DNA): TGTGCCAGTAGGCCGGGACTAGCGGGAAGGGTCCCAGATACGCAGTATTTT. It specifies CASRPGLAGRVPDTQYF.

This clonotype was observed at least ten times. V and J are TRBV11-3 and TRBJ2-7, with TRBD1 identical over 7 bases. From germline, CDR1 is SGHNT and CDR2 YENEEA. V was pared by 4 bases and J by 4 bases, with 10 bases of the junction left unmatched. The CDR3 runs to 15 residues. CDR3 region: CASSSNRDRAYEQYF. CDR3 bases: TGTGCCAGCAGCTCTAACCGGGACAGAGCTTACGAGCAGTACTTC.

This chain's CDR3 is CASSLQGRYSPLHF. The CDR3, as DNA: TGTGCCAGCAGCTTGCAGGGACGATATTCACCCCTCCACTTT. V gene TRBV7-8 combines with J gene TRBJ1-6; tentatively, D is TRBD1 (5 bases). CDR1 SGHVS and CDR2 FQNEAQ come from the germline V gene. Deletions cut 3 bases from V and 8 bases from J, with 11 bases between. This CDR3 has 14 residues.

This sequence joins TRBV4-1 and TRBJ2-6; a weak D match, TRBD2 (6 bases). CDR3 size: 17 residues. The germline V and J ends were trimmed by 3 bases and 1 base, with 13 bases remaining between them. CDR1 is MGHRA, CDR2 YSYEKL, per germline. The CDR3 reads CASSQEFRGSGANVLTF. The CDR3, as DNA: TGCGCCAGCAGCCAGGAGTTCCGGGGGTCTGGGGCCAACGTCCTGACTTTC.

This clonotype was picked up many times. The chain joins TRBV7-9 to TRBJ2-7; tentatively, D is TRBD2 (6 bases). The V and J ends lost 1 base and 5 bases respectively, with 12 bases between them. There are 14 residues in the CDR3. CDR1 SEHNR and CDR2 FQNEAQ come from the germline V gene (reference sequence). The CDR3 spells CASSLEVWGDEQYF. CDR3 DNA sequence: TGTGCCAGCAGCTTAGAGGTTTGGGGGGACGAGCAGTACTTC.

The chain carries TRBV30 and TRBJ1-4; D is uncertain. This CDR3 is built from 16 residues. V was clipped by 0 bases and J by 7 bases, with 18 bases between them. Germline V gene sequence: CDR1 GTSNPN, CDR2 SVGIG (reference sequence). The CDR3 nucleotides are TGTGCCTGGAGTGTACAGAGCCCTTCCGGCGGTGAAAAACTGTTTTTT. Its translation: CAWSVQSPSGGEKLFF.

Concerning this clonotype itself: A single base separates this from a much larger clone, so it may be a read error. This chain joins TRBV5-1 and TRBJ2-1; 7 bases fit TRBD1. Germline loops: CDR1 SGHRS, CDR2 YFSETQ. J was trimmed by 7 bases and V by 4 bases; bases with no gene match: 8. The CDR3 has 14 residues. CDR3 bases: TGCGCCAGCAGCGGGGGACAGACGCATAATGAGCAGTTCTTC. Protein product: CASSGGQTHNEQFF.

This clonotype appeared a few times. The chain links TRBV18 to TRBJ2-3, with a possible D match to TRBD2 (5 bases). V lost 0 bases and J lost 2, with 12 bases in between. The CDR3 runs to 16 residues. In germline, CDR1 is KGHSH, CDR2 LQKENI. CDR3 in amino acids: CASSPPEARHTDTQYF. The CDR3, as DNA: TGTGCCAGCTCACCACCGGAGGCTCGACACACAGATACGCAGTATTTT.

This clonotype was seen only a few times. The gene calls are TRBV25-1 and TRBJ2-7; no firm D call. Germline V gene lookup returns CDR1 MGHDK and CDR2 SYGVNS. The CDR3 is made up of 10 amino acids. The V end lost 8 bases, the J end lost 5 bases, and 7 bases lay between the germline ends. The CDR3 spells CASPGNEQYF. The CDR3 nucleotides are TGTGCCAGCCCAGGTAACGAGCAGTACTTC.

Ten or more counts support this clonotype. This chain connects TRBV20-1 to TRBJ2-6; 9 positions agree with TRBD1. Germline CDR1 DFQATT, CDR2 SNEGSKA (reference sequence). The CDR3 loop spans 15 amino acids. Unmatched junction bases numbered 5, after V lost 6 bases and J lost 2 bases. CDR3 region: CSAARTGAGANVLTF. The CDR3 DNA reads TGCAGTGCAGCAAGGACAGGGGCTGGGGCCAACGTCCTGACTTTC.

For this clonotype: Possible read error: a much larger clone is one base away. The chain employs TRBV9 and TRBJ2-7; 7 bases are a match to TRBD1. Losses at the gene ends were 4 bases for V and 6 bases for J; bases not matched to a gene: 7. This CDR3 contains 13 residues. Germline V gene data show CDR1 as SGDLS and CDR2 as YYNGEE. CDR3 sequence reads: CASSLGGRGEQYF. The DNA of the CDR3 is TGTGCCAGCAGCTTAGGGGGCAGGGGCGAGCAGTACTTC.